The subject of this entry is one T cell receptor (beta chain). The antigen remains unidentified. The data stem from a study of shared clonotypes between healthy human individuals. Study-wide results and caveats: Represented diversity, genetic and exposure-history alike, was limited by few donors.

Execution of the assay was at deep level. Authors' processing steps: Sequence data from immunoSEQ were junction-only and lacked quality scores; consequently, filtering differed. Produced via immunoSEQ multiplex PCR; TCRdb's table is partial and in-frame only. V and J calls and clone size are those listed in that table; D and trimming were worked out from the DNA. The sample has about 480,000 clones; roughly 85% are singletons. In unsorted samples, genomic DNA was obtained using about 90 million PBMCs. Sequenced: PBMCs. The clonotype originates from a woman in her thirties or forties in good health. Some clones in this sample may be carry-over from other donors' samples.

The DNA for the CDR3 is TGTGCCAGCAGCTTAAACGGGGTCGAGAACACTGAAGCTTTCTTT. This translates into CASSLNGVENTEAFF. This rearrangement joins TRBV7-3 to TRBJ1-1; D unclear. Germline V lookup: CDR1 SGHTA, CDR2 FQGTGA. This CDR3 spans 15 amino acids. V dropped 1 base and J dropped 1 base, with 10 bases sitting between them.